The clone carrying this TCR beta chain was seen once. Source study methods: ImmunoSEQ gave junction-only sequences without quality scores, so filtering differed. Using immunoSEQ multiplex PCR, the repertoire was profiled, and TCRdb retains in-frame clones only, with some absent. The V and J calls and clone size were taken over from that table, and D and trimming were inferred from the DNA. This sample has about 680,000 clones; around three quarters occur once, and the top ten carry around 1.7%. This sample is part of a study of shared clonotypes between healthy human individuals. The wider study: Donor composition was a couple of women and three men, aged 18 to 49. The study used three CD4 naive, three CD4 memory, two CD8 naive and one CD8 memory plate per donor.

Donors were healthy HIV-negative adults without recent acute infections or vaccinations. The origin of this receptor is a woman aged 25-40 years in good health. The sample taken for sequencing was memory CD4+ T cells sorted from blood. Sample subset: CD45RA-negative fraction.

The CDR3 DNA reads TGTGCCAGCAGGTCCGGGACAGGGGATGAAAAACTGTTTTTT. Translated: CASRSGTGDEKLFF. The J gene is TRBJ1-4, the V gene TRBV6-1, with TRBD1 matching over 10 bases. CDR1 is MNHNS and CDR2 is SASEGT in the germline V gene. The CDR3 runs 14 residues. The V segment lost 6 bases and the J segment 6 bases; nucleotides outside the gene matches: 4.